Listed below are T cell receptor beta chains from one sample, sequenced in a study of tumor-infiltrating lymphocytes in primary liver carcinoma. TCRdb re-analysed the multiplex PCR reads in MiXCR, keeping a single row per CDR3 protein. The table includes 320,000 or so distinct CDR3 sequences, roughly 60% detected once. Sequencing was carried out using peripheral blood. These receptors came from a middle-aged man with primary liver carcinoma and hepatitis B virus infection. The CDR3 runs from the conserved cysteine through the conserved F or W. The order of the fields is CDR3 length, J gene, clone size, V gene, D gene, CDR3 protein, CDR3 DNA. D genes are given only for firm matches. Only some rows state a clone size, as once, few, many or a class for expanded clones.

15 TRBJ1-6 few TRBV28 . CASKPPRGSGSPLHF TGTGCCAGCAAGCCCCCCCGGGGATCGGGATCACCCCTCCACTTT
15 TRBJ2-3 . TRBV6-1 TRBD1 CASSEDDRGWDTQCF TGCGCCAGCAGTGAAGACGACAGGGGATGGGATACGCAGTGTTTT
11 TRBJ1-1 many TRBV29-1 . CSVRGGTEAFF TGCAGCGTTAGAGGAGGGACTGAAGCTTTCTTT
13 TRBJ2-7 many TRBV6-6 TRBD2 CASSYSSGGEQYF TGTGCCAGCAGTTACTCGAGCGGGGGCGAGCAGTACTTC
14 TRBJ2-3 . TRBV11-3 . CASSLRSGPDTQYF TGTGCCAGCAGCCTACGGAGTGGGCCCGATACGCAGTATTTT
16 TRBJ2-2 once TRBV6-2/TRBV6-3 TRBD2 CASSYTVGGTTGERFF TGTGCCAGCAGTTATACAGTGGGAGGGACGACCGGGGAGCGGTTTTTT
13 TRBJ2-1 many TRBV28 . CASSFTANNEQFF TGTGCCAGCAGTTTCACGGCGAACAATGAGCAGTTCTTC
16 TRBJ2-5 . TRBV11-2 . CASSLELAGNQETQYF TGTGCCAGCAGCTTAGAACTAGCTGGAAACCAGGAGACCCAGTACTTC
15 TRBJ2-7 . TRBV4-2 . CSSSPQGTNSYEQYF TGTAGCAGCAGCCCCCAAGGAACGAACTCCTACGAGCAGTACTTC
16 TRBJ2-2 few TRBV10-3 TRBD2 CAISPTSVSNTGELFF TGTGCCATCAGTCCGACTAGCGTTTCGAACACCGGGGAGCTGTTTTTT
13 TRBJ2-2 . TRBV2 TRBD2 CASSESGLAGTLF TGTGCCAGCAGTGAGTCAGGACTAGCGGGAACCCTTTTT
15 TRBJ1-5 . TRBV6-2/TRBV6-3 TRBD1 CVSCSRQGMDQPQHF TGTGTCAGCTGTTCCAGACAGGGTATGGATCAGCCCCAGCATTTT
14 TRBJ2-7 . TRBV18 . CASSPRGDSYEQYF TGTGCCAGCTCACCTAGGGGGGACTCCTACGAGCAGTACTTC
15 TRBJ1-3 . TRBV6-1 . CASTEWGHTGNTIYF TGTGCCAGCACCGAGTGGGGACATACTGGAAACACCATATATTTT
15 TRBJ2-5 once TRBV11-2 TRBD1 CASSIGGQGTEIQYF TGTGCCAGCTCGATCGGCGGACAGGGGACAGAGATCCAGTACTTC
16 TRBJ2-3 . TRBV6-4 TRBD2 CASRKRTSGSTDTQYF TGTGCCAGCAGGAAGCGGACTAGCGGGAGCACAGATACGCAGTATTTT
19 TRBJ2-4 . TRBV5-1 TRBD1 CASSLEGTGGWRAKNIQYF TGCGCCAGCAGCTTGGAAGGGACAGGGGGCTGGAGGGCCAAAAACATTCAGTACTTC
14 TRBJ2-5 . TRBV5-4 . CASSLRTVPETQYF TGTGCCAGCAGCTTAAGGACAGTTCCCGAGACCCAGTACTTC
12 TRBJ1-2 many TRBV29-1 . CSARTVHPGYTF TGCAGCGCCCGGACAGTCCACCCTGGCTACACCTTC
15 TRBJ1-4 many TRBV29-1 . CSVDGGRGAGEKLFF TGCAGCGTTGACGGAGGTCGGGGAGCGGGGGAAAAACTGTTTTTT
14 TRBJ2-7 . TRBV5-1 . CASSLGRETYEQYF TGCGCCAGCAGCTTGGGACGGGAAACCTACGAGCAGTACTTC
16 TRBJ2-2 . TRBV11-2 . CASSFTEIRNTGELFF TGTGCCAGCAGCTTTACGGAAATAAGGAACACCGGGGAGTTGTTTTTT
15 TRBJ2-2 once TRBV7-8 TRBD2 CASSSLAGKPEELFF TGTGCCAGCAGCTCCTTAGCGGGAAAGCCCGAGGAGCTGTTTTTT
14 TRBJ2-5 . TRBV10-3 . CAISVQGGQENQYF TGTGCCATCAGTGTACAGGGAGGGCAAGAGAACCAGTACTTC
12 TRBJ1-2 once TRBV29-1 . CGVVSLNYGYTF TGCGGCGTTGTTTCCCTGAACTATGGTTACACCTTC
15 TRBJ1-5 . TRBV7-9 . CVSSPLSEEGQPQHF TGTGTCAGCAGCCCCCTCTCAGAGGAAGGGCAGCCCCAGCATTTT
14 TRBJ2-7 . TRBV11-1 . CASSSPSSSYEQYF TGTGCCAGCTCCAGTCCCTCCTCCTCCTACGAGCAGTACTTC
14 TRBJ2-7 many TRBV11-2 . CASSLDPDRGEQYF TGTGCCAGCAGCTTAGATCCCGACCGGGGCGAGCAGTACTTC
11 TRBJ2-2 many TRBV11-2 . CASSLAGELFF TGTGCCAGCAGCTTAGCCGGGGAGCTGTTTTTT
11 TRBJ1-1 . TRBV6-6 . CASILGTEAFF TGTGCCAGCATTCTTGGGACTGAAGCTTTCTTT
15 TRBJ1-2 . TRBV11-2 . CASSPSVTRGEGYTF TGTGCCAGCAGCCCATCCGTGACAAGGGGAGAAGGCTACACCTTC
12 TRBJ1-6 few TRBV30 . CAWTGQQSPLHF TGTGCCTGGACCGGGCAGCAGTCACCCCTCCACTTT
12 TRBJ1-2 . TRBV30 TRBD1 CACAGRGTGYTF TGTGCCTGTGCAGGCAGGGGGACTGGCTACACCTTC
14 TRBJ2-3 once TRBV28 TRBD2 CASSSSGMSDTHYF TGTGCCAGCAGCTCAAGCGGGATGTCAGATACGCATTATTTT
15 TRBJ2-1 . TRBV12-5 TRBD1 CASGLGQGPGNEQFF TGTGCTAGTGGTCTAGGACAGGGGCCTGGTAATGAGCAGTTCTTC
15 TRBJ2-2 . TRBV10-2 TRBD1 CVSSETGKDTGELFF TGCGTCAGCAGTGAGACAGGGAAGGACACCGGGGAGCTGTTTTTT
14 TRBJ2-1 . TRBV10-3 . CAISESSWGNEQSF TGCGCCATCAGTGAGTCGAGTTGGGGTAATGAGCAGTCCTTC
13 TRBJ2-1 many TRBV6-1 . CASSERQAREQFF TGTGCCAGCAGTGAACGACAGGCGAGAGAGCAGTTCTTC
15 TRBJ2-3 few TRBV28 . CASSFLDSITDTQYF TGTGCCAGCAGTTTCTTGGATAGCATCACAGATACGCAGTATTTT
15 TRBJ2-5 . TRBV5-1 TRBD2 CASSRVAVGGETQYF TGCGCCAGCAGCCGAGTCGCTGTCGGGGGGGAGACCCAGTACTTC
17 TRBJ1-5 few TRBV5-5 . CASSPSGQTYSNQPQHF TGTGCCAGCAGCCCCTCCGGACAGACCTATAGCAATCAGCCCCAGCATTTT
16 TRBJ2-2 . TRBV7-2 TRBD2 CASSLGGLAGFGELLF TGTGCCAGCAGCTTAGGGGGACTAGCGGGATTCGGGGAGCTGCTTTTT
13 TRBJ2-2 few TRBV29-1 . CSAGWGQVGELFF TGCAGCGCCGGTTGGGGGCAGGTCGGGGAGCTGTTTTTT
17 TRBJ2-1 few TRBV7-8 . CASSSPRLGRAYNEQFF TGTGCCAGCAGCTCTCCTCGACTAGGAAGAGCCTACAATGAGCAGTTCTTC
14 TRBJ2-2 . TRBV2 . CASSCQTATGELFF TGTGCCAGCAGCTGTCAGACTGCCACCGGGGAGCTGTTTTTT
15 TRBJ2-1 . TRBV12-3/TRBV12-4 TRBD2 CGSSVSGRAKNEQFF TGTGGCAGCAGTGTGAGCGGGAGGGCCAAAAATGAGCAGTTCTTC
11 TRBJ1-1 . TRBV6-6 . CANSPNTEAFF TGTGCCAACAGTCCGAACACTGAAGCTTTCTTT
14 TRBJ1-2 . TRBV5-1 . CASSPDYGSNGYTF TGCGCCAGCAGTCCCGACTACGGATCCAATGGCTACACCTTC
15 TRBJ2-3 . TRBV7-7 TRBD1 CASSRQGEFGDTQYF TGTGCTAGCAGCAGACAGGGGGAATTCGGAGATACGCAGTATTTT
15 TRBJ2-2 . TRBV12-3/TRBV12-4 . CASSLVLGRGRELFF TGTGCAAGCAGTTTAGTTCTGGGGCGCGGGAGGGAGCTGTTTTTT
15 TRBJ1-1 . TRBV5-5 . CVSRLDGRGNTEAFF TGTGTCAGCAGATTAGACGGCCGAGGGAACACTGAAGCTTTCTTT
16 TRBJ2-1 . TRBV9 TRBD2 CASSVGTGLAGSEQFF TGTGCCAGCAGCGTTGGTACGGGACTAGCGGGCAGTGAGCAGTTCTTC
16 TRBJ2-6 . TRBV5-5 . CASSTSRVSGADVLTF TGTGCCAGCAGCACCTCCAGGGTCTCTGGGGCCGACGTCCTGACTTTC